The sequence of this T cell receptor (beta chain) was determined in a study of blood T cell repertoires in COVID-19. At the level of the study: Italy, Spain and the United States were the sources of the convalescent and acute COVID-19 samples. Nucleic acid was either cDNA or gDNA, and it came from T cells, B-cell-depleted T cells, or PBMCs.

Here immunoSEQ multiplex PCR was the method, and the copy in TCRdb shows in-frame clones only, minus some. Of approximately 60,000 clones in the sample, over 75% were seen once. The germline V and J ends were trimmed by 7 bases and 3 bases, with 15 bases remaining between them. CDR1 is MNHEY and CDR2 is SVGAGI in the germline V gene. This CDR3 has 14 residues. This TCR was sampled from a man aged 60-69 years with active or convalescent COVID-19. V usage is TRBV6-5 and J usage is TRBJ1-1, with a tentative D call TRBD1 (5 bases). The sample was peripheral blood. The CDR3 DNA reads as TGTGCCAGCACCCCAGGAGGGGTCTACACTGAAGCTTTCTTT. It translates to CASTPGGVYTEAFF.